This is a list of T cell receptor beta chains from one sample in a study of blood T cells in healthy people across ages. A single record per CDR3 protein comes from TCRdb applying MiXCR to the 5' RACE reads. There are roughly 930,000 distinct CDR3 sequences in the sample; under 50% occur only once, and 13% lies in the top ten. Sequencing was done on a sample of blood. The receptors derive from a man aged 30 to 39 in good health. Both conserved end residues are part of each CDR3. A D gene is named only where the DNA matches it firmly. Size values are once, few and many counts, or a class for expanded clones, and some rows have none.

abundance,d_gene,v_gene,j_gene,CDR3nt,CDR3aa
.,TRBD1,TRBV11-1,TRBJ2-7,TGTGCCAGCAGCCCACGGACAGGGGATAGAGAGGTCCAGTACTTC,CASSPRTGDREVQYF
.,TRBD1,TRBV12-3/TRBV12-4,TRBJ2-3,TGTGCCAGCACCCAACAGGGGGCGGGAGATGCGCAGTATTTT,CASTQQGAGDAQYF
.,.,TRBV7-2,TRBJ2-1,TGTGCCAGCAGCTTAGTTTCCGCGGGATACAATGAGCAGTTCTTC,CASSLVSAGYNEQFF
.,.,TRBV18,TRBJ1-5,TGTGCCAGCGCCGGGCAGGGGATTAGCAATCAGCCCCAGCATTTT,CASAGQGISNQPQHF
.,.,TRBV20-1,TRBJ2-7,TGCAGTGTTGCGGGGAGCTCCTACGAGCAGTACTTC,CSVAGSSYEQYF
.,.,TRBV12-3/TRBV12-4,TRBJ1-1,TGTGCCAGCAGCCCCGCGGGGATTAGGGCTGAAGCTTTCTTT,CASSPAGIRAEAFF
few,.,TRBV5-6,TRBJ1-2,TGTGCCAGCAGCTTGGTTGGGTCTAACTATGGCTACACCTTC,CASSLVGSNYGYTF
.,.,TRBV29-1,TRBJ2-3,TGCAGCGGGGATTCAGGGGTCAGCACAGATACGCAGTATTTT,CSGDSGVSTDTQYF
few,TRBD1,TRBV2,TRBJ1-1,TGTGCCAGCAGGCAGGGGGTGCTGAACACTGAAGCTTTCTTT,CASRQGVLNTEAFF
few,TRBD1,TRBV7-2,TRBJ2-1,TGTGCCAGCAGCTTAGCGGGACCGGGACAGGGCCACAATGAGCAGTTCTTC,CASSLAGPGQGHNEQFF
few,TRBD1,TRBV6-2/TRBV6-3,TRBJ2-7,TGTGCCAGCACCCAAGGGGGCCGGTTTACCTACGAGCAGTACTTC,CASTQGGRFTYEQYF
.,TRBD1,TRBV29-1,TRBJ2-2,TGCAGCGTTAGACAGGGGGCTGGCGGGGAGCTGTTTTTT,CSVRQGAGGELFF
few,.,TRBV4-1,TRBJ1-5,TGCGCCAGCAGCCCCTCCCCCGGGGCAGGCAATCAGCCCCAGCATTTT,CASSPSPGAGNQPQHF
.,TRBD2,TRBV5-1,TRBJ2-3,TGCGCCAGCAGCCCGGGACTAGCGGATTCAGATACGCAGTATTTT,CASSPGLADSDTQYF
many,.,TRBV6-2/TRBV6-3,TRBJ2-1,TGTGCCAGCAGATCGACAATAGGGAGCCCCAATGAGCAGTTCTTC,CASRSTIGSPNEQFF
.,.,TRBV7-9,TRBJ1-2,TGTGCCAGCAGCTTAGCGACGGGAGGTTTGGGCTACACCTTC,CASSLATGGLGYTF
.,TRBD1,TRBV7-2,TRBJ1-1,TGTGCCAGCAGTTACACAGGGGGCACTGAAGCTTTCTTT,CASSYTGGTEAFF
.,TRBD1,TRBV28,TRBJ1-4,TGTGCCAGCAGTTTGAACAGGGGGAGAAGGGAAAAACTGTTTTTT,CASSLNRGRREKLFF
once,.,TRBV5-1,TRBJ1-2,TGCGCCAGCAGCACCCTGACAGTGCCGGGTCTCACCTTC,CASSTLTVPGLTF
once,.,TRBV2,TRBJ2-7,TGTGCCAGCAGGATGACAGGCGTTTACGAGCAGTACTTC,CASRMTGVYEQYF
.,.,TRBV7-6,TRBJ1-6,TGTGCCAGCAGCGGAGGGTATAATTCACCCCTCCACTTT,CASSGGYNSPLHF
.,TRBD2,TRBV7-8,TRBJ2-1,TGTGCCAGCAGACTCCTAGCGGGGGCCTACGGGGAGCAGTTCTTC,CASRLLAGAYGEQFF
.,.,TRBV20-1,TRBJ1-2,TGCAGTGCTACCGACAGGACTAACTATGGCTACACCTTC,CSATDRTNYGYTF
.,TRBD1,TRBV29-1,TRBJ2-7,TGCAGCGCCCAGGGGGCAGGCTACGAGCAGTACTTC,CSAQGAGYEQYF
.,.,TRBV20-1,TRBJ1-2,TGCAGTGCTAGAACAGGGCTCAACTATGGCTACACCTTC,CSARTGLNYGYTF
few,TRBD1,TRBV16,TRBJ1-2,TGTGCCAGCAGCCGAGACGGACAGGGCGGCTACACCTTC,CASSRDGQGGYTF
few,.,TRBV4-3,TRBJ2-7,TGCGCCAGCAGCCAAGTCCCAGGGGCCTCCTACGAGCAGTACTTC,CASSQVPGASYEQYF
few,TRBD2,TRBV5-1,TRBJ2-1,TGCGCCAGCAACGCGGGGGAGAGCTCCTACAATGAGCAGTTCTTC,CASNAGESSYNEQFF
.,TRBD1,TRBV9,TRBJ1-2,TGTGCCAGCAGCGTGCGTGGACAGGGAGCTAAGTATGGCTACACCTTC,CASSVRGQGAKYGYTF
.,TRBD2,TRBV3-1,TRBJ2-3,TGTGCCAGCAGCCAAGTGGCTAGCGGGGGCCATGAGGTAGATACGCAGTATTTT,CASSQVASGGHEVDTQYF
few,.,TRBV6-2/TRBV6-3,TRBJ2-3,TGTGCCAGCAGCACCCAGTCCGATACGCAGTATTTT,CASSTQSDTQYF
.,.,TRBV6-5,TRBJ2-7,TGTGCCAGCAGGAAGGACGGAGCCTACGAGCAGTACTTC,CASRKDGAYEQYF
few,TRBD2,TRBV20-1,TRBJ2-1,TGCAGTGCTAGGGGTCCCTCGGGGGGTGAGCAGTTCTTC,CSARGPSGGEQFF
many,.,TRBV6-5,TRBJ2-1,TGTGCCAGCAGTTACTCGCTTGGCAGAATGAATGAGCAGTTCTTC,CASSYSLGRMNEQFF
.,.,TRBV20-1,TRBJ2-7,TGCAGTGCTAGGGCCAGGGAGTACGAGCAGTACTTC,CSARAREYEQYF
.,.,TRBV29-1,TRBJ1-2,TGCGGCGTGGTCAGAGACGCTAACTATGGCTACACCTTC,CGVVRDANYGYTF
few,.,TRBV18,TRBJ2-3,TGTGCCAGCTCACCACCGAATTTTCAAGATACGCAGTATTTT,CASSPPNFQDTQYF
few,.,TRBV9,TRBJ2-1,TGTGCCAGCAGCGCCGGGGCAGGGCCTACCAATGAGCAGTTCTTC,CASSAGAGPTNEQFF
.,.,TRBV7-9,TRBJ2-7,TGTGCCAGCAGCTTCGTTCCCGGTAGCTCCTACGAGCAGTACTTC,CASSFVPGSSYEQYF
.,.,TRBV7-9,TRBJ2-7,TGTGCCAGCAGCCTAACTGACAGGCTAGGGGAGCAGTACTTC,CASSLTDRLGEQYF
few,TRBD2,TRBV7-2,TRBJ2-2,TGTGCCAGCAGCTCTAGGACTAGCGGGGGGCCATCCCGCGGGGAGCTGTTTTTT,CASSSRTSGGPSRGELFF
.,TRBD2,TRBV12-3/TRBV12-4,TRBJ2-1,TGTGCCAGCAGTCCAGCGGGGGGCCTTAGAAATGAGCAGTTCTTC,CASSPAGGLRNEQFF
few,TRBD2,TRBV4-2,TRBJ2-4,TGTGCCAGCAGACCTGGACTAGCGGGGAACAAAAACATTCAGTACTTC,CASRPGLAGNKNIQYF
many,.,TRBV3-1,TRBJ2-6,TGTGCCAGCAGCCAACAAGGGGCCAACGTCCTGACTTTC,CASSQQGANVLTF
.,TRBD1,TRBV20-1,TRBJ2-1,TGCAGTGCTAGCCCCGGGACAGGGCGAAATGAGCAGTTCTTC,CSASPGTGRNEQFF
.,TRBD1,TRBV7-2,TRBJ2-5,TGTGCCAGCAGCTTAGGGACAGGGATGGTTGAGACCCAGTACTTC,CASSLGTGMVETQYF
.,.,TRBV3-1,TRBJ1-2,TGTGCCAGCAGCCAATGGGCTATCGATGGCTACACCTTC,CASSQWAIDGYTF
few,TRBD1,TRBV20-1,TRBJ2-7,TGCAGTGCTAGGTCTGGACAGGGATCGGAAGAGCAGTACTTC,CSARSGQGSEEQYF
.,.,TRBV10-3,TRBJ1-1,TGTGCCATCAGGAGGGACTCAATGAACACTGAAGCTTTCTTT,CAIRRDSMNTEAFF
.,TRBD1,TRBV12-3/TRBV12-4,TRBJ1-1,TGTGCCAGCAGCCCCCGGGACAGGCTTATGAACACTGAAGCTTTCTTT,CASSPRDRLMNTEAFF
.,.,TRBV3-1,TRBJ1-1,TGTGCCAGCAGCCAAGATCGTACAGAGCTGAACACTGAAGCTTTCTTT,CASSQDRTELNTEAFF
few,.,TRBV20-1,TRBJ1-2,TGCAGTGCTAGAGTAGGGGACAAAAACTATGGCTACACCTTC,CSARVGDKNYGYTF
many,.,TRBV6-4,TRBJ2-3,TGTGCCAGCAGTGAACAGGGCACAGATACGCAGTATTTT,CASSEQGTDTQYF
.,TRBD1,TRBV5-1,TRBJ2-1,TGCGCCAGCAGCTTGGAGGACAGGGATTACAATGAGCAGTTCTTC,CASSLEDRDYNEQFF